This TCR beta chain was identified during a study of response to subunit inactivated influenza vaccine. Per germline, CDR1 GTSNPN and CDR2 SVGIG (reference sequence). This CDR3 contains 13 residues. The ends were cut back, 0 bases at V and 7 bases at J, with 12 bases in the middle. MiXCR, applied by TCRdb to the RT-PCR reads, yields one record per CDR3 protein. The sample lists roughly 170,000 distinct CDR3 sequences, 9.2% occurring once. General observations from the study: A suggestion made by the authors is that each seasonal influenza vaccination recruits few new T cells.

In regard to this clonotype: Antigen: not known.

The J gene is TRBJ2-5, the V gene TRBV30; a possible D gene is TRBD2 (6 bases). This TCR came from a middle-aged man who received an inactivated influenza vaccine. The specimen comprised non-naive T cells sorted from PBMCs, sampled on the day of vaccination. CDR3 sequence (DNA): TGTGCCTGGAGTGTGGCAGCGCGGGGGACCCAGTACTTC. The encoded protein is CAWSVAARGTQYF.